One sample yielded the 30 T cell receptor beta chains listed below, sequenced in a study of follicular helper T cells after annual influenza vaccination. Time point noted: 2014-2015 season, pre-vaccination. Only in-frame clones appear in the TCRdb table, and some are missing; sequencing was by immunoSEQ multiplex PCR. The table has 27,000 or so clones, 70% to 90% seen once. The source material was CXCR5+ CD38- circulating T follicular helper cells from blood, sampled on the day of influenza vaccination. Regarding subset: circulating Tfh, non-naive CD4+CXCR5+PD-1+ (ICOS+CD38+ or ICOS-CD38-). The receptors derive from an adult who received the influenza vaccine.

This clone came up a few times. V usage is TRBV6-1 and J usage is TRBJ1-5; TRBD1 matches 11 bases. CDR1 and CDR2 (germline): MNHNS, SASEGT. J lost 7 bases, V lost 2 bases, and 7 bases had no gene match. The CDR3 covers 16 residues. CDR3 in DNA: TGTGCCAGCAGTGAATCAAGGACAGGGGGCGGCCAGCCCCAGCATTTT. Encoded protein: CASSESRTGGGQPQHF.

The V and J genes are TRBV10-3 and TRBJ1-2, with D unclear. Germline V gene sequence: CDR1 ENHRY, CDR2 SYGVKD. V was trimmed by 3 bases and J by 8 bases, leaving 10 bases between them. This CDR3 region has 12 residues. CDR3 coding DNA: TGTGCCATCAGTGAAAGGAGGGAAGGCTACACCTTC. Its protein product is CAISERREGYTF.

The gene calls are TRBV6-4 and TRBJ1-6; D might be TRBD1 (5 bases). The CDR3 loop spans 13 amino acids. With 2 bases removed from V and 6 bases from J, the gap between germline ends came to 5 bases. Per germline, CDR1 MRHNA and CDR2 SNTAGT. The CDR3 protein is CASSDRGNSPLHF. The CDR3, as DNA: TGTGCCAGCAGTGACAGGGGTAATTCACCCCTCCACTTT.

The J gene is TRBJ1-1, the V gene TRBV10-3; 7 positions agree with TRBD1. The V gene's germline CDR1 is ENHRY and CDR2 SYGVKD. This CDR3 has 15 residues. The J segment lost 7 bases and the V segment lost 4 bases, leaving 12 bases of the junction unmatched. The CDR3 loop reads CAISGSDRRDIEAFF. The CDR3 bases are TGTGCCATCAGTGGGTCGGACAGGAGGGATATTGAAGCTTTCTTT.

The chain carries TRBV5-6 and TRBJ2-7; D not certain. Germline loops: CDR1 SGHDT, CDR2 YYEEEE. V dropped 3 bases and J dropped 1 base, with 5 bases sitting between them. The CDR3 is 12 amino acids. In DNA form, the CDR3 reads TGTGCCAGCAGCTGGGCATCCTACGAGCAGTACTTC. This translates into CASSWASYEQYF. Variable domain in full (rest from reference TRBV5-6 and TRBJ2-7): DAGVTQSPTHLIKTRGQQVTLRCSPKSGHDTVSWYQQALGQGPQFIFQYYEEEERQRGNFPDRFSGHQFPNYSSELNVNALLLGDSALYLCASSWASYEQYFGPGTRLTVT.

As regards this clone: At the DNA level, this CDR3 is encoded by other sequences in the same sample as well. The chain has TRBV6-5 and TRBJ2-5; D not resolved. The V end was cut by 0 bases, the J end by 2 bases, with 7 bases between. Germline CDR1 is MNHEY and CDR2 is SVGAGI. The CDR3 is 14 amino acids. CDR3 sequence: CASSYSQIQETQYF. The CDR3, as DNA: TGTGCCAGCAGTTACTCGCAGATACAAGAGACCCAGTACTTC.

The DNA for the CDR3 is TGTGCTAGTGGTTCCGGACAGGGGTCCTACAATGAGCAGTTCTTC. Translating gives CASGSGQGSYNEQFF. J is TRBJ2-1 and V is TRBV12-5; 9 nucleotides align to TRBD1. This CDR3 has 15 amino acids. The germline gives CDR1 LGHNT, CDR2 FRNRAP. V gave up 4 bases and J gave up 1 base; unmatched junction bases: 2. The variable domain in full, completed from reference TRBV12-5 and TRBJ2-1, reads DARVTQTPRHKVTEMGQEVTMRCQPILGHNTVFWYRQTMMQGLELLAYFRNRAPLDDSGMPKDRFSAEMPDATLATLKIQPSEPRDSAVYFCASGSGQGSYNEQFFGPGTRLTVL.

The CDR3 protein is CASSIETGYSNQPQHF. CDR3 bases: TGTGCCAGTAGTATAGAGACAGGTTATAGCAATCAGCCCCAGCATTTT. The genes are TRBV19 and TRBJ1-5; possibly TRBD1 for D (6 bases). The ends were cut back, 0 bases at V and 0 bases at J, with 9 bases in the middle. The germline V gene has CDR1 LNHDA and CDR2 SQIVND (reference sequence). CDR3 length: 16 residues.

The chain combines TRBV6-5 with TRBJ1-6, with TRBD1 as a possible D gene (6 bases). This CDR3 spans 15 amino acids. Trimming left V 5 bases short and J 7 bases short, with 15 bases between. Germline values: CDR1 MNHEY, CDR2 SVGAGI. Here the CDR3 reads CASSATGHKNSPLHF. CDR3 in DNA: TGTGCCAGCAGTGCCACGGGACATAAAAATTCACCCCTCCACTTT.

V usage is TRBV11-2 and J usage is TRBJ2-3, with 8 positions matching TRBD2. Per the germline V gene, CDR1 is SGHAT and CDR2 is FQNNGV. V was pared by 3 bases and J by 3 bases, with 5 bases of the junction left unmatched. CDR3 length: 15 amino acids. The CDR3 protein is CASSFKAGETDTQYF. The DNA of the CDR3 is TGTGCCAGCAGCTTTAAAGCGGGAGAGACAGATACGCAGTATTTT.

This clone was counted a few times. V is TRBV4-1 and J is TRBJ2-2; TRBD1 is a possible D gene (6 bases). Looked up from germline, CDR1 is MGHRA and CDR2 is YSYEKL. V lost 4 bases and J 0 bases, leaving 9 bases between the germline ends. The CDR3 loop spans 15 amino acids. CDR3 bases: TGCGCCAGCAGCCTCGGACAGCCGAACACCGGGGAGCTGTTTTTT. This sequence encodes CASSLGQPNTGELFF.

The CDR3 region is CASSTRGPEAFF. DNA for the CDR3: TGTGCCAGTAGTACACGTGGCCCTGAAGCTTTCTTT. The chain couples TRBV19 to TRBJ1-1; no clear D. V lost 4 bases, J lost 6 bases, and 9 bases lay in between. Germline V lookup: CDR1 LNHDA, CDR2 SQIVND (reference sequence). The length of the CDR3 is 12 residues.

V and J are TRBV28 and TRBJ1-1, with unresolved D. Germline V lookup: CDR1 MDHEN, CDR2 SYDVKM. The CDR3 loop spans 14 amino acids. V lost 6 bases, J lost 5 bases, and 16 bases lay in between. CDR3 protein: CASSPPGFGTEAFF. The DNA of the CDR3 is TGTGCCAGCAGCCCCCCGGGGTTCGGGACTGAAGCTTTCTTT.

This clone has just a few counts. The rearrangement joins TRBV2 to TRBJ1-5; weak D call: TRBD1 (5 bases). Trimming shortened V by 7 bases and J by 1 base, and 14 bases separated the two germline ends. From germline, CDR1 is SNHLY and CDR2 FYNNEI. CDR3 length: 15 amino acids. CDR3 amino acids: CASKGQATSNQPQHF. Written as DNA, the CDR3 is TGTGCCAGCAAGGGGCAAGCAACCAGCAATCAGCCCCAGCATTTT.

This chain links TRBV11-3 with TRBJ2-5; the match to TRBD2 covers 9 bases. Germline CDR1 SGHNT, CDR2 YENEEA. The V gene end was trimmed by 1 base and the J gene end by 2 bases; junction bases not matched to a gene: 5. The CDR3 extends over 16 amino acids. The CDR3: CASSLGGGRGQETQYF. CDR3 bases: TGTGCCAGCAGCTTAGGGGGCGGGAGGGGACAAGAGACCCAGTACTTC.

J is TRBJ2-4 and V is TRBV28; 7 positions match TRBD1. Germline V gene data show CDR1 as MDHEN and CDR2 as SYDVKM. The V and J ends lost 6 bases and 4 bases, in that order; junction bases with no gene match: 12. The CDR3 loop spans 16 amino acids. The CDR3 DNA sequence: TGTGCCAGCAGGGCCGCCGGGACAGCCTTTAAAAACATTCAGTACTTC. It codes for CASRAAGTAFKNIQYF.

The chain joins TRBV19 to TRBJ1-2; D gene unclear. Germline V CDR1 and CDR2: LNHDA, SQIVND (reference sequence). Trimming shortened V by 6 bases and J by 4 bases, and 12 bases separated the two germline ends. This CDR3 has 13 residues. The CDR3 nucleotides read TGTGCCAGTAGCCTATCGGGGATCTATGGCTACACCTTC. Protein: CASSLSGIYGYTF.

The chain employs TRBV27 and TRBJ1-1; D might be TRBD1 (5 bases). The ends were cut back, 2 bases at V and 9 bases at J, with 16 bases in the middle. CDR1 MNHEY and CDR2 SMNVEV come from the germline V gene (reference sequence). The CDR3 has 14 amino acids. CDR3 sequence (DNA): TGTGCCAGCAGTTTAAGGTGGCAGGGCAAAAAAGCTTTCTTT. It translates to CASSLRWQGKKAFF.

CDR3 coding DNA: TGTGCCAGCAGCTACGGGACAGGGGAAGGTGGCTACACCTTC. It translates to CASSYGTGEGGYTF. The chain recombines TRBV6-5 with TRBJ1-2, with 10 bases that match TRBD1. The trim removed 6 bases at V and 7 bases at J, leaving 8 bases unmatched. The CDR3 spans 14 residues. CDR1 is MNHEY, CDR2 SVGAGI, per germline.

The chain combines TRBV5-1 with TRBJ2-1; 12 bases are a match to TRBD1. Losses at the gene ends were 3 bases for V and 0 bases for J; bases not matched to a gene: 7. Germline CDR1 is SGHRS and CDR2 is YFSETQ. The CDR3 sequence is 18 residues long. The CDR3: CASSSSGQGASSYNEQFF. CDR3 in DNA: TGCGCCAGCAGCTCGTCGGGACAGGGGGCGAGCTCCTACAATGAGCAGTTCTTC.

This chain joins TRBV19 and TRBJ1-5, with 8 nucleotides matching TRBD1. The CDR3 totals 16 residues. Unmatched junction bases numbered 12, after V lost 9 bases and J lost 2 bases. Germline CDR1 LNHDA, CDR2 SQIVND (reference sequence). CDR3 protein: CASMSPGGYGNQPQHF. CDR3 DNA: TGTGCCAGCATGTCACCAGGGGGCTATGGCAATCAGCCCCAGCATTTT.

V and J are TRBV14 and TRBJ2-1; TRBD2 agrees at 8 bases. V lost 3 bases and J lost 5; bases outside the gene matches: 6. The length of the CDR3 is 15 residues. Germline CDR1 SGHDN, CDR2 FVKESK. The CDR3 spells CASSQGLGRNNEQFF. In DNA form, the CDR3 reads TGTGCCAGCAGCCAGGGACTAGGCAGGAACAATGAGCAGTTCTTC.

The rearrangement links TRBV5-1 to TRBJ2-3; 7 nucleotides align to TRBD1. The germline CDR1 and CDR2 sequences are SGHRS and YFSETQ. V shed 4 bases and J 4 bases; nucleotides not matched to a gene: 12. The CDR3 covers 16 residues. The CDR3 DNA follows: TGCGCCAGCAGCGGATACCGGGACAGAGGTTCAGATACGCAGTATTTT. Its protein product is CASSGYRDRGSDTQYF.

The chain joins TRBV14 to TRBJ2-3; no clear D gene. Trimming cost V 0 bases and J 3 bases, with 7 bases left between them. This CDR3 contains 14 residues. The germline CDR1 and CDR2 sequences are SGHDN and FVKESK. CDR3 protein: CASSQESLTDTQYF. CDR3 DNA: TGTGCCAGCAGCCAAGAAAGTCTAACAGATACGCAGTATTTT.

V gene TRBV4-2 combines with J gene TRBJ1-3; 9 nucleotides agree with TRBD1. Germline-derived CDR1 and CDR2 are LGHNA and YNFKEQ. The CDR3 contains 16 residues. The trim removed 0 bases at V and 2 bases at J, leaving 2 bases unmatched. CDR3 amino acids: CASSQERTGAGNTIYF. The CDR3, as DNA: TGTGCCAGCAGCCAAGAGCGGACAGGGGCTGGAAACACCATATATTTT.

This rearrangement joins TRBV2 to TRBJ2-2; weak D call: TRBD2 (5 bases). V was clipped by 7 bases and J by 6 bases, with 24 bases between them. CDR3 length: 17 amino acids. Germline V gives CDR1 SNHLY, CDR2 FYNNEI. CDR3 sequence reads: CASTRGSSGAWAGELFF. CDR3 in DNA: TGTGCCAGCACCAGAGGGTCCAGCGGCGCTTGGGCCGGGGAGCTGTTTTTT. Supplemented by reference TRBV2 and TRBJ2-2, the full variable domain reads EPEVTQTPSHQVTQMGQEVILRCVPISNHLYFYWYRQILGQKVEFLVSFYNNEISEKSEIFDDQFSVERPDGSNFTLKIRSTKLEDSAMYFCASTRGSSGAWAGELFFGEGSRLTVL.

The chain is built from TRBV15 and TRBJ1-4; D possibly corresponds to TRBD1 (5 bases). Germline CDR1 is LNHNV and CDR2 is YYDKDF (reference sequence). Trimming pared 0 bases from V and 7 bases from J, leaving 18 bases between. This CDR3 comprises 17 residues. This CDR3 is CATSRDLNPRDSEKLFF. In nucleotides, the CDR3 is TGTGCCACCAGCAGAGATTTAAATCCCAGGGATAGTGAAAAACTGTTTTTT.

The chain employs TRBV29-1 and TRBJ1-1; D is unresolved. Germline V CDR1 and CDR2: SQVTM, ANQGSEA. The CDR3 covers 14 residues. Trimming shortened V by 5 bases and J by 5 bases, and 18 bases separated the two germline ends. In DNA, the CDR3 is TGCAGCGTTTGTAAGAGGCAGCCGGAGACTGAAGCTTTCTTT. Translating gives CSVCKRQPETEAFF.

The CDR3 protein is CASSYQGTGSYEQYF. In DNA form, the CDR3 reads TGTGCCAGCAGTTACCAAGGGACAGGGTCCTACGAGCAGTACTTC. This chain uses TRBV6-6 with TRBJ2-7; 9 nucleotides agree with TRBD1. Unmatched junction bases numbered 3, after V lost 2 bases and J lost 1 base. This CDR3 region has 15 residues. CDR1 is MNHNY, CDR2 SVGAGI, per germline (reference sequence).

The V call is TRBV7-9, the J call TRBJ1-1; no firm D call. Germline-derived CDR1 and CDR2 are SEHNR and FQNEAQ (reference sequence). The CDR3 has 12 residues. The V gene lost 4 bases and the J gene lost 11 bases, with 14 bases spanning the gap. The chain's CDR3 is CASSSGTRWAFF. The DNA of the CDR3 is TGTGCCAGCAGCTCGGGTACGAGGTGGGCTTTCTTT.